Each of the 4 T cell receptor beta chains below was sequenced from the same sample in a study of blood T cell repertoires in COVID-19. The protocol was immunoSEQ multiplex PCR, while the TCRdb copy is restricted to in-frame clones and leaves out a portion. In the table there are a few hundred thousand clones, about 91% of which are singletons. The sample consisted of peripheral blood. The receptors shown here come from a woman under 40 who had recovered from COVID-19.

The rearrangement joins TRBV9 to TRBJ2-3; 11 bases fit TRBD2. With V trimmed by 2 bases and J by 4 bases, 3 bases remained unmatched. Germline V gives CDR1 SGDLS, CDR2 YYNGEE. The CDR3 spans 15 residues. CDR3 DNA: TGTGCCAGCAGCGTTAGCGGGGGGGCCCCAGATACGCAGTATTTT. Residues: CASSVSGGAPDTQYF.

The chain carries TRBV5-1 and TRBJ2-2, with TRBD1 as a possible D gene (5 bases). Trimming removed 0 bases from V and 5 bases from J, with 20 bases in between. Looked up from germline, CDR1 is SGHRS and CDR2 is YFSETQ. The CDR3 sequence is 18 residues long. The CDR3 reads CASSLANRNLVGTGELFF. CDR3 coding DNA: TGCGCCAGCAGCTTGGCTAACAGGAACCTGGTGGGGACCGGGGAGCTGTTTTTT.

The sample holds one count of this clone. The chain couples TRBV5-1 to TRBJ2-5; the D is unclear. Between the trimmed V and J ends, which lost 4 bases and 6 bases, there was a span of 16 bases. This CDR3 is 14 amino acids long. The V gene's germline CDR1 is SGHRS and CDR2 YFSETQ. In DNA form, the CDR3 reads TGCGCCAGCAGCAATGCCCTCGAGTCGAAGACCCAGTACTTC. Translating it yields CASSNALESKTQYF. Based on the CDR3 plus reference TRBV5-1 and TRBJ2-5, the full variable domain is KAGVTQTPRYLIKTRGQQVTLSCSPISGHRSVSWYQQTPGQGLQFLFEYFSETQRNKGNFPGRFSGRQFSNSRSEMNVSTLELGDSALYLCASSNALESKTQYFGPGTRLLVL.

The V call is TRBV5-1, the J call TRBJ1-1; D is unclear. CDR1 is SGHRS, CDR2 YFSETQ, per germline. The CDR3 is made up of 15 amino acids. V was cut by 0 bases and J by 1 base, with 10 bases left in between. The CDR3 nucleotides read TGCGCCAGCAGCTTGGGGAGCGGCGGGAACACTGAAGCTTTCTTT. Translation gives CASSLGSGGNTEAFF.